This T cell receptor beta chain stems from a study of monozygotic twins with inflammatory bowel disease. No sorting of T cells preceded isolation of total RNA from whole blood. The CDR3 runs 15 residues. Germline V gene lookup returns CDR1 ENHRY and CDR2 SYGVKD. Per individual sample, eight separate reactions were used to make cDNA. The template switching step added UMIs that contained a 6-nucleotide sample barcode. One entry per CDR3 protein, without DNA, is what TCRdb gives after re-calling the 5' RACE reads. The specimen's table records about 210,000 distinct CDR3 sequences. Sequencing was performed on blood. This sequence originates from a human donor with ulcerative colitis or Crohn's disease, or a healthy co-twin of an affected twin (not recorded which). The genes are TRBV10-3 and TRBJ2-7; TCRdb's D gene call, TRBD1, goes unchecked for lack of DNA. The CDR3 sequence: CAISESETGSYEQYF.